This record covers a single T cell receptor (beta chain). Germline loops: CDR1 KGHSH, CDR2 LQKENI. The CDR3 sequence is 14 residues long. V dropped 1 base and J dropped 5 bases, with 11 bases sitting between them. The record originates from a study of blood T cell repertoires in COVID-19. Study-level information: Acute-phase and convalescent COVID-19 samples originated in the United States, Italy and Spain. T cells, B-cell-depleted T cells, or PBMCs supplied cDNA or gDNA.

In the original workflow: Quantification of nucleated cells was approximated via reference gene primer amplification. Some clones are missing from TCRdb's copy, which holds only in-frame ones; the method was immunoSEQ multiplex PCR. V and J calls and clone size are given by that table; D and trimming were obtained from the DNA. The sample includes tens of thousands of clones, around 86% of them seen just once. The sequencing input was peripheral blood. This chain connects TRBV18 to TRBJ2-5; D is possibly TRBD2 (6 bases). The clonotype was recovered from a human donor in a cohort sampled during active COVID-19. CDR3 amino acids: CASSPLAASETQYF. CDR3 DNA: TGTGCCAGCTCACCACTAGCGGCGTCGGAGACCCAGTACTTC.